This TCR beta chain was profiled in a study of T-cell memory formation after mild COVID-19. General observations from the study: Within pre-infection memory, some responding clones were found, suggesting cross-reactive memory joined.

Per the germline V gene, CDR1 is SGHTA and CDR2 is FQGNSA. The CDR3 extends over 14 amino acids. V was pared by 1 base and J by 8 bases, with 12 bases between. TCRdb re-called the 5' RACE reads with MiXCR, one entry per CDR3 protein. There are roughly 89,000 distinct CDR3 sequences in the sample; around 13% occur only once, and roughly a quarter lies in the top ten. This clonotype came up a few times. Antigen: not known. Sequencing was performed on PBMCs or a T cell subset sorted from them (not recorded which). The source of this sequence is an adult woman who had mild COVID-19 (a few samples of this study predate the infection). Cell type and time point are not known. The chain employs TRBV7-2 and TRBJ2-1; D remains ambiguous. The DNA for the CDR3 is TGTGCCAGCAGCTTAGACCCCTTGTATGATGAGCAGTTCTTC. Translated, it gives CASSLDPLYDEQFF. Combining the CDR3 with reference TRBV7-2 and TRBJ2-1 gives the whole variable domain GAGVSQSPSNKVTEKGKDVELRCDPISGHTALYWYRQSLGQGLEFLIYFQGNSAPDKSGLPSDRFSAERTGGSVSTLTIQRTQQEDSAVYLCASSLDPLYDEQFFGPGTRLTVL.